This paragraph covers one T cell receptor (beta chain) sequence. The germline V gene has CDR1 GTSNPN and CDR2 SVGIG (reference sequence). The CDR3 contains 15 residues. The V gene end was trimmed by 5 bases and the J gene end by 1 base; junction bases not matched to a gene: 11. The sample originates from a study of blood T cell repertoires in COVID-19. Sequenced by immunoSEQ multiplex PCR; TCRdb stores in-frame clones only, minus some. This repertoire shows 75,000 to 95,000 clones, over 80% found once; its top ten account for more than 0.85%. This chain joins TRBV30 and TRBJ2-7; 7 bases map to TRBD1. What was sequenced was peripheral blood. This clonotype originated in a human donor in a cohort sampled during active COVID-19. CDR3 in DNA: TGTGCCTGGGCGGCCCCGGGACAGCAGTCCTACGAGCAGTACTTC. Amino acids: CAWAAPGQQSYEQYF.